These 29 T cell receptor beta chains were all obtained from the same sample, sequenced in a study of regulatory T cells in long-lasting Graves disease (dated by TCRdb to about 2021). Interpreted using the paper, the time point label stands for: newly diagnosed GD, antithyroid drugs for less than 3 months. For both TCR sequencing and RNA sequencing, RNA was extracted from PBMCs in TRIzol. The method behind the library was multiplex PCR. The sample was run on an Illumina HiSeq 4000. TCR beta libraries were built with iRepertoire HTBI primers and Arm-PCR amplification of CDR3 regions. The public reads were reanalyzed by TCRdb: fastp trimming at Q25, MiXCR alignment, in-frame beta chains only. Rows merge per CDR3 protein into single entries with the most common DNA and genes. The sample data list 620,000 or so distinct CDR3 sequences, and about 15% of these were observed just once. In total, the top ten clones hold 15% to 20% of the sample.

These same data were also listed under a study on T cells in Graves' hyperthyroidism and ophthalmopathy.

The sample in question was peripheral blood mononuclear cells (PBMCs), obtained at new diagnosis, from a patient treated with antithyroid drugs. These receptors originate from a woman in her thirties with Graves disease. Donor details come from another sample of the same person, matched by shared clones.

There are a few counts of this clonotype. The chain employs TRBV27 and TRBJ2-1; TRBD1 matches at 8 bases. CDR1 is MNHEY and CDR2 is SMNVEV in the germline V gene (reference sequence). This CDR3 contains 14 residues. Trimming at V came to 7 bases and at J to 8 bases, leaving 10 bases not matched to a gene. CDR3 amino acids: CASKAGGSRDEQFF. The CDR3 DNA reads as TGTGCCAGCAAAGCAGGGGGCTCGAGGGATGAGCAGTTCTTC.

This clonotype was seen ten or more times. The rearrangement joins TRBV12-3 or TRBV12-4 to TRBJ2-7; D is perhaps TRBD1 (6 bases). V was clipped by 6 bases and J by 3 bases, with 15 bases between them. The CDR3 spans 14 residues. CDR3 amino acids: CASSSQGQGYEQYF. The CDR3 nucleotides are TGTGCCAGCAGCTCCCAGGGGCAGGGCTACGAGCAGTACTTC.

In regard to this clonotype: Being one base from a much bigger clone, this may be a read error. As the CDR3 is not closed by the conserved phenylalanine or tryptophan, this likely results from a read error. The CDR3 region is CALIPRAATEAFL. CDR3 bases: TGTGCCCTCATCCCCAGGGCGGCCACTGAAGCTTTCCTT. The rearrangement uses TRBV28 and TRBJ1-1; possibly TRBD1 for D (5 bases). CDR3 size: 13 residues. V shed 11 bases and J shed 4 bases, with 17 bases lying between them. Germline V gene lookup returns CDR1 MDHEN and CDR2 SYDVKM.

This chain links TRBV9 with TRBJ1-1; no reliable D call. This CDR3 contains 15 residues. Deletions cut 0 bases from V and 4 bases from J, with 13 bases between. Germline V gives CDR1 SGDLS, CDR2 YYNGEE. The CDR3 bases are TGTGCCAGCAGCGTAGCCCGCGGGTTGGGCACTGAAGCTTTCTTT. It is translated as CASSVARGLGTEAFF.

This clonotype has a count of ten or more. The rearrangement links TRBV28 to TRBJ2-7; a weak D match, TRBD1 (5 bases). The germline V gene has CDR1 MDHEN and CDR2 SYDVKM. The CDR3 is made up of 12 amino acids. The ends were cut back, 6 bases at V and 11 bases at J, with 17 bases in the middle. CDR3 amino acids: CASSRSWTPEYF. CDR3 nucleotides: TGTGCCAGCAGCCGATCCTGGACACCCGAGTACTTC.

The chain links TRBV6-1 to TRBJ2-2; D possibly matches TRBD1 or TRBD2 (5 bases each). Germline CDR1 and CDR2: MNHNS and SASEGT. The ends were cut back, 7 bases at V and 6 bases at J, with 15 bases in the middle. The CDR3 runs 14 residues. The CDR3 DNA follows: TGTGCCAGCACCCGGGACGCCGGGCCCGGGGAGCTGTTTTTT. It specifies CASTRDAGPGELFF.

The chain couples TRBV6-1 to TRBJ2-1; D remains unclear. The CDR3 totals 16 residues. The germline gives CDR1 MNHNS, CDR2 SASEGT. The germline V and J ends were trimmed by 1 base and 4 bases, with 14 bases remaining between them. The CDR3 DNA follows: TGTGCCAGCAGTGAAGATGGTATGGGTGGGTACAATGAGCAGTTCTTC. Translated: CASSEDGMGGYNEQFF.

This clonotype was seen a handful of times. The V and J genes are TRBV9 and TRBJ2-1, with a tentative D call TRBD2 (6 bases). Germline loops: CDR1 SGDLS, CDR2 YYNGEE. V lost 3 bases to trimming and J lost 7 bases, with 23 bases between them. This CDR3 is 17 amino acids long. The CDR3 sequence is CASSGRWGGASVNEQFF. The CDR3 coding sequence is TGTGCCAGCAGCGGGCGATGGGGCGGGGCCTCCGTGAATGAGCAGTTCTTC.

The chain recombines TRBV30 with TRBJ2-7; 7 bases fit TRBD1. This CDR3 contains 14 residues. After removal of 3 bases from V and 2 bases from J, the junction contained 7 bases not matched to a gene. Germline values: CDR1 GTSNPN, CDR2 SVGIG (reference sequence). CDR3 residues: CAWRHRGLAYEQYF. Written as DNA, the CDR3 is TGTGCCTGGAGACACAGGGGTTTGGCCTACGAGCAGTACTTC.

CDR3 sequence reads: CASSLATGRKFF. For the CDR3, the DNA is TGTGCCAGCAGCTTAGCGACAGGGAGGAAGTTCTTC. The chain joins TRBV7-9 to TRBJ2-1; TRBD1 might be the D (7 bases). The V end lost 0 bases, the J end lost 14 bases, and 11 bases lay between the germline ends. Germline lookup yields CDR1 SEHNR and CDR2 FQNEAQ (reference sequence). There are 12 residues in the CDR3.

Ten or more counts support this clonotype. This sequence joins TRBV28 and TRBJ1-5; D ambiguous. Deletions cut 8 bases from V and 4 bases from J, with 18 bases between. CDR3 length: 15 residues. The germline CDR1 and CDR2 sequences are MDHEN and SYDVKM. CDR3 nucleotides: TGTGCCAGCCTAGGTAGCAGTCCCTGGAATCAGCCCCAGCATTTT. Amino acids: CASLGSSPWNQPQHF.

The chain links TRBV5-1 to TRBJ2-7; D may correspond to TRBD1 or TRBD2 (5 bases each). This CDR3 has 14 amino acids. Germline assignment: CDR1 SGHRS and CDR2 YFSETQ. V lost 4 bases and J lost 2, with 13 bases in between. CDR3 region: CASSPGAATYEQYF. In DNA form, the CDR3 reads TGCGCCAGCAGCCCCGGGGCAGCTACCTACGAGCAGTACTTC. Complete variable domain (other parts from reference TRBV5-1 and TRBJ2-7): KAGVTQTPRYLIKTRGQQVTLSCSPISGHRSVSWYQQTPGQGLQFLFEYFSETQRNKGNFPGRFSGRQFSNSRSEMNVSTLELGDSALYLCASSPGAATYEQYFGPGTRLTVT.

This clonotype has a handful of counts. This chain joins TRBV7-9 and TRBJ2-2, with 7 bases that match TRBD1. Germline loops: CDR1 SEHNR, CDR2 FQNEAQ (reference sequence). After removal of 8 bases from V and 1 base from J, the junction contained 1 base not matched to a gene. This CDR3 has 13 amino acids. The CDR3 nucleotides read TGTGCCAGCTGGGACAGGAACACCGGGGAGCTGTTTTTT. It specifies CASWDRNTGELFF.

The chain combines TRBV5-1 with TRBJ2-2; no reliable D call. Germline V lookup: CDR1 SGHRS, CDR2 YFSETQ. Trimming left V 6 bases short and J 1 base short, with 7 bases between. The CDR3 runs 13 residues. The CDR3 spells CASKGLNTGELFF. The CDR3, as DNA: TGCGCCAGCAAAGGGTTGAACACCGGGGAGCTGTTTTTT.

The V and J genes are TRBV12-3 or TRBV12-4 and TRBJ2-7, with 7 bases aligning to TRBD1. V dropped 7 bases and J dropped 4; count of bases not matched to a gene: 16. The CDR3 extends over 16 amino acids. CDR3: CASTQMGTALRYEQYF. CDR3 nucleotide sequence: TGTGCCAGCACTCAGATGGGGACAGCCCTTAGATACGAGCAGTACTTC.

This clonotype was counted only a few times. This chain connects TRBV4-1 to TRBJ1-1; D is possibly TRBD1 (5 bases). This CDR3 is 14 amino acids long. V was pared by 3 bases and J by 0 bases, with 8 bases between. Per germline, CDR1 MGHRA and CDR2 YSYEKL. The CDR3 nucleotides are TGCGCCAGCAGCCACCCCAGGGTGAACACTGAAGCTTTCTTT. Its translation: CASSHPRVNTEAFF.

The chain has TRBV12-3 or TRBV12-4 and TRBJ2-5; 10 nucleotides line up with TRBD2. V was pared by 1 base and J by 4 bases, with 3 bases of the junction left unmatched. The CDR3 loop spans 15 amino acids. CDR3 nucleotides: TGTGCCAGCAGTTTAGTAGCGGGAGGTGGAGAGACCCAGTACTTC. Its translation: CASSLVAGGGETQYF.

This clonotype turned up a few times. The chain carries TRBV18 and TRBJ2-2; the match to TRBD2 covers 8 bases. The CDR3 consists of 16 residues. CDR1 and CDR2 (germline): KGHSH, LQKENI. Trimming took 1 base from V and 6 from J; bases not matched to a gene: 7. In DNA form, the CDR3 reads TGTGCCAGCTCACCACTGGTCGTAGCGGGACCCGGGGAGCTGTTTTTT. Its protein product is CASSPLVVAGPGELFF.

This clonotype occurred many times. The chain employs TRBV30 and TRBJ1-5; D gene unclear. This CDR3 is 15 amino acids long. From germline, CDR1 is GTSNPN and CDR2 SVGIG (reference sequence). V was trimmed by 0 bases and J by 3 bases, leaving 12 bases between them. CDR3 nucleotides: TGTGCCTGGAGTGTTACCGGGGAGTTCAATCAGCCCCAGCATTTT. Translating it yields CAWSVTGEFNQPQHF.

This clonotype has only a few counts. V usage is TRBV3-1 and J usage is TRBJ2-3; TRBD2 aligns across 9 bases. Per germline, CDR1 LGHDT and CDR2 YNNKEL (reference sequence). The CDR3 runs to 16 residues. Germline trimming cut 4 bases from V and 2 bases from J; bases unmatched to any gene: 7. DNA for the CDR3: TGTGCCAGCAGCCCACGGGTAGCGGGGGTCACAGATACGCAGTATTTT. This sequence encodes CASSPRVAGVTDTQYF.

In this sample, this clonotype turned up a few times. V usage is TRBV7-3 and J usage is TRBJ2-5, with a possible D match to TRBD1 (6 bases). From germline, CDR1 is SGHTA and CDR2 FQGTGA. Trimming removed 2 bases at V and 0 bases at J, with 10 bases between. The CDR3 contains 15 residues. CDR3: CASSLARTDQETQYF. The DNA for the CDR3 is TGTGCCAGCAGCTTAGCGCGGACAGACCAAGAGACCCAGTACTTC. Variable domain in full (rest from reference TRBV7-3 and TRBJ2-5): GAGVSQTPSNKVTEKGKYVELRCDPISGHTALYWYRQSLGQGPEFLIYFQGTGAADDSGLPNDRFFAVRPEGSVSTLKIQRTERGDSAVYLCASSLARTDQETQYFGPGTRLLVL.

CDR3 nucleotides: TGTGCCAGCAGCCACCGACAGCCAGGTATGAACACTGAAGCTTTCTTT. It codes for CASSHRQPGMNTEAFF. J is TRBJ1-1 and V is TRBV13, with D maybe TRBD1 (5 bases). The germline CDR1 and CDR2 sequences are PRHDT and FYEKMQ (reference sequence). The CDR3 runs 16 residues. The V gene lost 5 bases and the J gene lost 0 bases, with 16 bases spanning the gap.

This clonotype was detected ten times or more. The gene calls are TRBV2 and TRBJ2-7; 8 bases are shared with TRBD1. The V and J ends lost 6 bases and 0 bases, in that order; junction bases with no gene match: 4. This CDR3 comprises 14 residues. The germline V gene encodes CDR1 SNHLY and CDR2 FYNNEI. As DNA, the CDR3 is TGTGCCAGCAGACGACAGGGGAGCTCCTACGAGCAGTACTTC. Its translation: CASRRQGSSYEQYF. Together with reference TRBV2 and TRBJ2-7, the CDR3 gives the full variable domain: EPEVTQTPSHQVTQMGQEVILRCVPISNHLYFYWYRQILGQKVEFLVSFYNNEISEKSEIFDDQFSVERPDGSNFTLKIRSTKLEDSAMYFCASRRQGSSYEQYFGPGTRLTVT.

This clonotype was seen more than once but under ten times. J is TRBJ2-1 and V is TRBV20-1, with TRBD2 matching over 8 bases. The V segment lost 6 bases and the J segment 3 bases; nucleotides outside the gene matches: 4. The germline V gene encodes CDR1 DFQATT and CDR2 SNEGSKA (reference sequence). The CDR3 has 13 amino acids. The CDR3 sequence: CSATSGLYNEQFF. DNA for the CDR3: TGCAGTGCAACTAGCGGCCTCTACAATGAGCAGTTCTTC.

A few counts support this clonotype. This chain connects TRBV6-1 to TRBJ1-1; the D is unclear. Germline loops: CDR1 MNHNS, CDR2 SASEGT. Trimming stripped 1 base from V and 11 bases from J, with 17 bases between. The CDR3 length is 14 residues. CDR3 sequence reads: CASSEEYGGVGAFF. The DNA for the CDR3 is TGTGCCAGCAGTGAAGAATACGGAGGTGTCGGGGCTTTCTTT.

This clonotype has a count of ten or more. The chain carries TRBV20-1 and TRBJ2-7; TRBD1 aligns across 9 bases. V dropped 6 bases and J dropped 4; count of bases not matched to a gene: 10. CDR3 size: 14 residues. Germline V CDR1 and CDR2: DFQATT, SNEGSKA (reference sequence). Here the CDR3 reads CSAHRDREVYEQYF. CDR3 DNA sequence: TGCAGTGCCCATCGGGACAGGGAAGTTTACGAGCAGTACTTC.

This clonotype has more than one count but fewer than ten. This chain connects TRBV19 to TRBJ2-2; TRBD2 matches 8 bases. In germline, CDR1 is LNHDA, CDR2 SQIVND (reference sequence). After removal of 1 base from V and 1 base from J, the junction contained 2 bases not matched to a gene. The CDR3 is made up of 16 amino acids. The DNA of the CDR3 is TGTGCCAGTAGTATAGGCGGGAGGAGGAACACCGGGGAGCTGTTTTTT. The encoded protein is CASSIGGRRNTGELFF.

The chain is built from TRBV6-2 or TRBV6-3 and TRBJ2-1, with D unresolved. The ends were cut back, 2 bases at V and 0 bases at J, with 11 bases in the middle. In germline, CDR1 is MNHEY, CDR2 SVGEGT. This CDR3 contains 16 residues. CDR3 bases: TGTGCCAGCAGTTACGACTCACCGGCCTCCTACAATGAGCAGTTCTTC. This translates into CASSYDSPASYNEQFF.

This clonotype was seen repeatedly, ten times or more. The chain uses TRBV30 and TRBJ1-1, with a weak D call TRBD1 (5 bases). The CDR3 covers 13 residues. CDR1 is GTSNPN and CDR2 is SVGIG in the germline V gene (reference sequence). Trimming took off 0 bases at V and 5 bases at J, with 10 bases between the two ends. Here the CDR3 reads CAWSVDSTTEAFF. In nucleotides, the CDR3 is TGTGCCTGGAGTGTTGACAGCACGACTGAAGCTTTCTTT.